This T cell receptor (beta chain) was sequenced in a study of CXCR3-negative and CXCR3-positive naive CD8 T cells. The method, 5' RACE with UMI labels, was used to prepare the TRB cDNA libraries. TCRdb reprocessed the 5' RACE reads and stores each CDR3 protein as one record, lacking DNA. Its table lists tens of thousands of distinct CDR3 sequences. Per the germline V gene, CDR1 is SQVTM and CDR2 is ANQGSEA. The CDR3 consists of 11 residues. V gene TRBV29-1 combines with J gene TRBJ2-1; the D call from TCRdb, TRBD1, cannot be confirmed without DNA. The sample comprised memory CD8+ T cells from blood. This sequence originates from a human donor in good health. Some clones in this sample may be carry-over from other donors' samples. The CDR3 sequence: CSVAPWPEQFF.